This T cell receptor beta chain was sequenced during a study of molecular identifiers for immune sequencing clone quantification. The CDR3 contains 15 residues. V was pared by 2 bases and J by 6 bases, with 9 bases of the junction left unmatched. CDR1 and CDR2 (germline): MGHRA, YSYEKL. Study-level findings and limits: More than 98% of effector molecules, versus under 1% of naive-cell molecules, belonged to clones above 20 RNA copies.

With regard to this clonotype: Its antigen is still unknown. Likely a read error: the CDR3 ends without its conserved phenylalanine or tryptophan.

Naive CD8 libraries used about 20,000 to 1,000,000 sorted cells and 10%, 30% or 50% RNA. In TCRdb, the PCR reads were re-called with MiXCR into one record per CDR3 protein. The sample consists of about half a million distinct CDR3 sequences, 20% to 25% of them appearing once. The chain uses TRBV4-1 and TRBJ1-2, with 7 bases aligning to TRBD1. Specimen: naive CD8+ T cells from blood, with Jurkat cell RNA spiked in. Sample subset: FACS-sorted CD8+CD4-CCR7+CD45RA+ naive T cells. This clonotype was sampled from a human donor in good health. Some libraries in this study had Jurkat cell RNA spiked in. The CDR3 bases are TGCGCCAGCAGCCAAATTCGGCAGGGGGTAGATGGCTACACCCTC. This sequence encodes CASSQIRQGVDGYTL.